Listed below are T cell receptor beta chains from one sample, sequenced in a study of cytomegalovirus exposure and HLA in healthy donors. TCRdb's copy holds only in-frame clones and misses some; the assay was immunoSEQ multiplex PCR. The sample includes more than 150,000 clones, 75% to 85% of them seen just once. Sequenced sample: PBMCs. These receptors were obtained from a girl aged 2-10 years in good health and CMV-seropositive. CDR3s include the opening cysteine and the closing phenylalanine or tryptophan. A D gene is named only where the DNA matches it firmly. For some rows the clone size is stated as once, few or many, or as a class when expanded; others skip it.

clone size: .
D gene: TRBD1
CDR3 length: 16
J gene: TRBJ2-1
V gene: TRBV5-6
CDR3 protein: CASSLSGQGPYNEQFF
CDR3 DNA: TGTGCCAGCAGCTTGAGTGGACAGGGGCCCTACAATGAGCAGTTCTTC

clone size: .
D gene: .
CDR3 length: 11
J gene: TRBJ1-2
V gene: TRBV5-6
CDR3 protein: CASSLSHGYTF
CDR3 DNA: TGTGCCAGCAGCTTAAGCCATGGCTACACCTTC

clone size: .
D gene: .
CDR3 length: 19
J gene: TRBJ2-7
V gene: TRBV4-1
CDR3 protein: CASSQDSARGPRITYEQYF
CDR3 DNA: TGCGCCAGCAGCCAAGATTCGGCCAGGGGCCCGAGGATAACCTACGAGCAGTACTTC

clone size: once
D gene: .
CDR3 length: 14
J gene: TRBJ2-5
V gene: TRBV9
CDR3 protein: CASSERLGPETQYF
CDR3 DNA: TGTGCCAGCAGCGAGAGGCTTGGCCCAGAGACCCAGTACTTC

clone size: .
D gene: .
CDR3 length: 12
J gene: TRBJ2-5
V gene: TRBV7-2
CDR3 protein: CAIDREVGTQYF
CDR3 DNA: TGTGCCATAGACAGGGAGGTGGGGACCCAGTACTTC

clone size: few
D gene: TRBD1
CDR3 length: 14
J gene: TRBJ2-3
V gene: TRBV5-6
CDR3 protein: CASSLGGGPDTQYF
CDR3 DNA: TGTGCCAGCAGCTTGGGAGGGGGCCCAGATACGCAGTATTTT

clone size: .
D gene: .
CDR3 length: 16
J gene: TRBJ2-3
V gene: TRBV15
CDR3 protein: CATSRRTDPSTDTQYF
CDR3 DNA: TGTGCCACCAGCAGAAGGACAGACCCTAGCACAGATACGCAGTATTTT

clone size: .
D gene: .
CDR3 length: 15
J gene: TRBJ1-2
V gene: TRBV27
CDR3 protein: CASSLQGLANYGYTF
CDR3 DNA: TGTGCCAGCAGTTTACAGGGCCTAGCTAACTATGGCTACACCTTC

clone size: .
D gene: TRBD2
CDR3 length: 17
J gene: TRBJ2-3
V gene: TRBV25-1
CDR3 protein: CASSDRPSGGATDTQYF
CDR3 DNA: TGTGCCAGCAGTGATCGCCCTAGCGGGGGGGCCACAGATACGCAGTATTTT

clone size: .
D gene: TRBD2
CDR3 length: 17
J gene: TRBJ2-1
V gene: TRBV11-3
CDR3 protein: CASSLVLAGGLYNEQFF
CDR3 DNA: TGTGCCAGCAGCTTAGTTCTAGCGGGAGGGCTCTACAATGAGCAGTTCTTC

clone size: .
D gene: TRBD1
CDR3 length: 15
J gene: TRBJ2-3
V gene: TRBV28
CDR3 protein: CASATRDRDTDTQYF
CDR3 DNA: TGTGCCAGTGCTACTCGGGACAGGGACACAGATACGCAGTATTTT

clone size: .
D gene: .
CDR3 length: 12
J gene: TRBJ2-1
V gene: TRBV19
CDR3 protein: CATTPSYNEQFF
CDR3 DNA: TGTGCCACCACACCCTCCTACAATGAGCAGTTCTTC

clone size: .
D gene: .
CDR3 length: 20
J gene: TRBJ1-2
V gene: TRBV5-4
CDR3 protein: CASTDSLGQPVSHFNYGYTF
CDR3 DNA: TGTGCCAGCACCGACTCCTTAGGACAGCCCGTATCTCACTTTAACTATGGCTACACCTTC

clone size: .
D gene: .
CDR3 length: 14
J gene: TRBJ2-2
V gene: TRBV2
CDR3 protein: CASRDRLNTGELFF
CDR3 DNA: TGTGCCAGCAGGGACAGACTGAACACCGGGGAGCTGTTTTTT

clone size: .
D gene: .
CDR3 length: 11
J gene: TRBJ2-7
V gene: TRBV25-1
CDR3 protein: CASVRGFEQYF
CDR3 DNA: TGTGCCAGCGTCAGAGGGTTCGAGCAGTACTTC

clone size: .
D gene: .
CDR3 length: 16
J gene: TRBJ1-3
V gene: TRBV19
CDR3 protein: CASSIVPGDSGNTIYF
CDR3 DNA: TGTGCCAGTAGTATAGTCCCGGGGGATAGTGGAAACACCATATATTTT

clone size: once
D gene: TRBD2
CDR3 length: 16
J gene: TRBJ2-1
V gene: TRBV28
CDR3 protein: CASSSAGRAPYNEQFF
CDR3 DNA: TGTGCCAGCAGTTCCGCCGGGAGGGCCCCCTACAATGAGCAGTTCTTC

clone size: .
D gene: TRBD2
CDR3 length: 15
J gene: TRBJ2-1
V gene: TRBV5-1
CDR3 protein: CASSDAGGPLNEQFF
CDR3 DNA: TGCGCCAGCAGCGACGCGGGGGGGCCCCTCAATGAGCAGTTCTTC

clone size: .
D gene: TRBD1
CDR3 length: 13
J gene: TRBJ2-2
V gene: TRBV11-3
CDR3 protein: CASSSTGSGELFF
CDR3 DNA: TGTGCCAGCAGCTCGACAGGGTCCGGGGAGCTGTTTTTT

clone size: .
D gene: TRBD1
CDR3 length: 13
J gene: TRBJ2-7
V gene: TRBV6-5
CDR3 protein: CASRPGQWNEQYF
CDR3 DNA: TGTGCCAGCAGGCCGGGACAGTGGAACGAGCAGTACTTC

clone size: .
D gene: TRBD1
CDR3 length: 15
J gene: TRBJ1-1
V gene: TRBV10-2
CDR3 protein: CASSYVGQGNTEAFF
CDR3 DNA: TGCGCCAGCAGCTACGTAGGACAGGGCAACACTGAAGCTTTCTTT

clone size: .
D gene: .
CDR3 length: 15
J gene: TRBJ1-3
V gene: TRBV28
CDR3 protein: CASSKEFISGNTIYF
CDR3 DNA: TGTGCCAGCAGTAAGGAGTTCATCTCTGGAAACACCATATATTTT

clone size: once
D gene: .
CDR3 length: 14
J gene: TRBJ2-7
V gene: TRBV27
CDR3 protein: CASSYRDTSNEQYF
CDR3 DNA: TGTGCCAGCAGTTACCGGGACACCTCCAACGAGCAGTACTTC

clone size: .
D gene: TRBD1
CDR3 length: 15
J gene: TRBJ1-4
V gene: TRBV27
CDR3 protein: CASSSLGQGVEKLFF
CDR3 DNA: TGTGCCAGCAGTTCCCTGGGACAGGGGGTAGAAAAACTGTTTTTT

clone size: .
D gene: .
CDR3 length: 17
J gene: TRBJ1-4
V gene: TRBV7-9
CDR3 protein: CASSFPLGRSPGEKLFF
CDR3 DNA: TGTGCCAGCAGCTTTCCACTCGGTCGGTCTCCGGGTGAAAAACTGTTTTTT

clone size: .
D gene: .
CDR3 length: 13
J gene: TRBJ1-2
V gene: TRBV10-2
CDR3 protein: CASSEIRNYGYTF
CDR3 DNA: TGCGCCAGCAGTGAGATTCGTAACTATGGCTACACCTTC

clone size: few
D gene: TRBD1
CDR3 length: 13
J gene: TRBJ1-1
V gene: TRBV25-1
CDR3 protein: CASGWDRATEAFF
CDR3 DNA: TGTGCCAGCGGGTGGGACAGGGCCACTGAAGCTTTCTTT

clone size: .
D gene: TRBD2
CDR3 length: 15
J gene: TRBJ2-1
V gene: TRBV2
CDR3 protein: CASSGLAGGRNEQFF
CDR3 DNA: TGTGCCAGCAGTGGACTAGCGGGAGGAAGGAATGAGCAGTTCTTC

clone size: .
D gene: .
CDR3 length: 16
J gene: TRBJ2-3
V gene: TRBV28
CDR3 protein: CASSLDIQEDTDTQYF
CDR3 DNA: TGTGCCAGCAGTTTGGACATTCAAGAAGACACAGATACGCAGTATTTT

clone size: .
D gene: TRBD2
CDR3 length: 17
J gene: TRBJ2-1
V gene: TRBV14
CDR3 protein: CASSQVSLAGVRNEQFF
CDR3 DNA: TGTGCCAGCAGCCAAGTTAGTCTAGCGGGAGTGAGGAATGAGCAGTTCTTC

clone size: .
D gene: .
CDR3 length: 10
J gene: TRBJ2-7
V gene: TRBV28
CDR3 protein: CASRQDEQYF
CDR3 DNA: TGTGCCAGCAGACAGGACGAGCAGTACTTC

clone size: .
D gene: .
CDR3 length: 13
J gene: TRBJ1-1
V gene: TRBV27
CDR3 protein: CASSFSLNTEAFF
CDR3 DNA: TGTGCCAGCAGTTTCTCTCTGAACACTGAAGCTTTCTTT

clone size: .
D gene: .
CDR3 length: 17
J gene: TRBJ2-7
V gene: TRBV5-7
CDR3 protein: CASSLAPPAASSYEQYF
CDR3 DNA: TGTGCCAGCAGCTTGGCACCGCCCGCCGCGAGCTCCTACGAGCAGTACTTC

clone size: .
D gene: .
CDR3 length: 14
J gene: TRBJ1-4
V gene: TRBV5-4
CDR3 protein: CASSDRLAGEKLFF
CDR3 DNA: TGTGCCAGCAGTGATCGTTTGGCGGGCGAAAAACTGTTTTTT

clone size: .
D gene: .
CDR3 length: 15
J gene: TRBJ1-1
V gene: TRBV5-8
CDR3 protein: CASSLGQGRHTEAFF
CDR3 DNA: TGTGCCAGCAGCTTGGGGCAGGGTCGGCACACTGAAGCTTTCTTT

clone size: .
D gene: .
CDR3 length: 14
J gene: TRBJ1-3
V gene: TRBV6-6
CDR3 protein: CASSPISSGNTIYF
CDR3 DNA: TGTGCCAGCAGTCCAATCAGCTCTGGAAACACCATATATTTT

clone size: .
D gene: .
CDR3 length: 13
J gene: TRBJ1-2
V gene: TRBV18
CDR3 protein: CASSPIQDDGYTF
CDR3 DNA: TGTGCCAGCTCACCAATCCAGGATGATGGCTACACCTTC

clone size: .
D gene: .
CDR3 length: 13
J gene: TRBJ1-4
V gene: TRBV10-1
CDR3 protein: CATQPGCREKLFF
CDR3 DNA: TGCGCCACCCAACCGGGTTGTCGTGAAAAACTGTTTTTT

clone size: .
D gene: TRBD2
CDR3 length: 14
J gene: TRBJ2-1
V gene: TRBV29-1
CDR3 protein: CSVKGGLAGNEQFF
CDR3 DNA: TGCAGCGTTAAGGGTGGACTAGCGGGAAATGAGCAGTTCTTC

clone size: .
D gene: .
CDR3 length: 16
J gene: TRBJ1-5
V gene: TRBV28
CDR3 protein: CASSGGAGVNNQPQHF
CDR3 DNA: TGTGCCAGCAGTGGGGGGGCAGGGGTGAACAATCAGCCCCAGCATTTT

clone size: .
D gene: TRBD1
CDR3 length: 15
J gene: TRBJ2-7
V gene: TRBV6-1
CDR3 protein: CASSDWDRAKRVKYF
CDR3 DNA: TGTGCCAGCAGTGATTGGGACAGGGCCAAACGGGTGAAGTACTTC

clone size: .
D gene: TRBD2
CDR3 length: 16
J gene: TRBJ2-5
V gene: TRBV9
CDR3 protein: CASSVVGGGGSETQYF
CDR3 DNA: TGTGCCAGCAGCGTAGTGGGGGGCGGGGGGTCAGAGACCCAGTACTTC

clone size: once
D gene: .
CDR3 length: 17
J gene: TRBJ1-3
V gene: TRBV4-2
CDR3 protein: CASSQDTLSGTGNTIYF
CDR3 DNA: TGTGCCAGCAGCCAAGATACCCTTTCAGGGACTGGAAACACCATATATTTT

clone size: few
D gene: .
CDR3 length: 15
J gene: TRBJ1-2
V gene: TRBV11-3
CDR3 protein: CASSLAPWTEGGYTF
CDR3 DNA: TGTGCCAGCAGCTTAGCCCCATGGACAGAGGGTGGCTACACCTTC

clone size: .
D gene: .
CDR3 length: 14
J gene: TRBJ2-7
V gene: TRBV30
CDR3 protein: CALEGGRVSYEQYF
CDR3 DNA: TGTGCCTTGGAAGGAGGGAGAGTTTCCTACGAGCAGTACTTC

clone size: .
D gene: .
CDR3 length: 16
J gene: TRBJ2-5
V gene: TRBV5-4
CDR3 protein: CASSDERDRGRETQYF
CDR3 DNA: TGTGCCAGCAGCGATGAACGGGATCGGGGTCGAGAGACCCAGTACTTC

clone size: .
D gene: .
CDR3 length: 17
J gene: TRBJ2-1
V gene: TRBV9
CDR3 protein: CASSVVSGSDSNNEQFF
CDR3 DNA: TGTGCCAGCAGCGTAGTAAGTGGTTCGGACAGCAACAATGAGCAGTTCTTC

clone size: .
D gene: .
CDR3 length: 16
J gene: TRBJ1-1
V gene: TRBV10-3
CDR3 protein: CAISITRAMGNTEAFF
CDR3 DNA: TGTGCCATCAGTATCACGAGGGCGATGGGGAACACTGAAGCTTTCTTT

clone size: .
D gene: TRBD1
CDR3 length: 16
J gene: TRBJ1-2
V gene: TRBV9
CDR3 protein: CASSVGDSYPSRGYTF
CDR3 DNA: TGTGCCAGCAGCGTAGGGGACAGCTATCCCTCGAGGGGCTACACCTTC

clone size: .
D gene: .
CDR3 length: 16
J gene: TRBJ2-2
V gene: TRBV9
CDR3 protein: CASSVVLAVNTGELFF
CDR3 DNA: TGTGCCAGCAGCGTAGTATTAGCGGTAAACACCGGGGAGCTGTTTTTT

clone size: few
D gene: TRBD1
CDR3 length: 17
J gene: TRBJ1-6
V gene: TRBV4-1
CDR3 protein: CASRSTRDRGLNSPLHF
CDR3 DNA: TGCGCCAGCAGGTCCACACGTGACAGGGGACTTAATTCACCCCTCCACTTT